This entry lists 18 T cell receptor beta chains sequenced from one sample in a study of blood T cells in healthy people across ages. A second PCR of 7 to 11 cycles used a sample-barcoded 5' primer and a J-beta primer mix. TCRdb passed the 5' RACE reads through MiXCR, listing each CDR3 protein once. The table lists over 1.5 million distinct CDR3 sequences, about 50% of them singletons. The specimen sequenced was blood. These receptors were obtained from a woman in her 40s in good health.

The V call is TRBV20-1, the J call TRBJ2-3; no clear D gene. Germline loops: CDR1 DFQATT, CDR2 SNEGSKA (reference sequence). The CDR3 has 15 residues. V was cut by 2 bases and J by 2 bases, with 14 bases left in between. The CDR3 DNA reads TGCAGTGCTAGAAGGCTCGAATGGGTCACAGATACGCAGTATTTT. It encodes CSARRLEWVTDTQYF.

In this sample, this clonotype turned up a few times. This chain uses TRBV4-3 with TRBJ2-3; D is possibly TRBD2 (5 bases). V was cut by 1 base and J by 9 bases, with 14 bases left in between. The CDR3 spans 14 residues. Germline CDR1 LGHNA, CDR2 YSLEER. The CDR3 reads CASSQGSASPTQYF. The CDR3, as DNA: TGCGCCAGCAGCCAAGGAAGCGCTAGCCCGACGCAGTATTTT.

V is TRBV5-1 and J is TRBJ2-1; 7 positions match TRBD2. V was pared by 5 bases and J by 0 bases, with 5 bases of the junction left unmatched. CDR3 length: 15 amino acids. Germline assignment: CDR1 SGHRS and CDR2 YFSETQ. CDR3 protein: CASRWGGGSYNEQFF. For the CDR3, the DNA is TGCGCCAGCAGGTGGGGGGGAGGCTCCTACAATGAGCAGTTCTTC.

The chain is built from TRBV7-9 and TRBJ2-1; 7 bases are shared with TRBD1. The CDR3 length is 15 residues. CDR1 and CDR2 from the germline V gene are SEHNR and FQNEAQ (reference sequence). V lost 5 bases and J lost 1; bases outside the gene matches: 5. The CDR3 loop is CASSHGTASYNEQFF. CDR3 sequence (DNA): TGTGCCAGCAGCCACGGGACAGCTTCCTACAATGAGCAGTTCTTC.

V is TRBV4-2 and J is TRBJ1-2, with a weak D call TRBD1 (5 bases). CDR3 size: 15 residues. Germline V gene sequence: CDR1 LGHNA, CDR2 YNFKEQ. The V end lost 4 bases, the J end lost 4 bases, and 16 bases lay between the germline ends. CDR3 bases: TGTGCCAGCAGCCCAAATTTCCAGGGCATCTATGGCTACACCTTC. Residues: CASSPNFQGIYGYTF.

This chain uses TRBV27 with TRBJ2-7, with 8 nucleotides matching TRBD2. J lost 0 bases, V lost 8 bases, and 9 bases had no gene match. This CDR3 comprises 15 residues. In germline, CDR1 is MNHEY, CDR2 SMNVEV (reference sequence). The CDR3 sequence is CASGRSGGLSYEQYF. The DNA of the CDR3 is TGTGCCAGCGGACGGAGCGGGGGCCTCTCCTACGAGCAGTACTTC.

This clonotype has just a few counts. V usage is TRBV9 and J usage is TRBJ2-1; D tentatively reads TRBD1 or TRBD2 (6 bases each). The CDR3 has 15 residues. CDR1 and CDR2 from the germline V gene are SGDLS and YYNGEE. Between the trimmed V and J ends, which lost 1 base and 1 base, there was a span of 9 bases. The CDR3 DNA is TGTGCCAGCAGCGTATGGGGGGCTTCCTACAATGAGCAGTTCTTC. This gives the protein CASSVWGASYNEQFF.

This clonotype was counted between two and nine times. V and J are TRBV5-1 and TRBJ2-3; 7 bases line up with TRBD2. J lost 2 bases, V lost 2 bases, and 11 bases had no gene match. This CDR3 is built from 17 residues. Germline V CDR1 and CDR2: SGHRS, YFSETQ. The CDR3 region has the DNA TGCGCCAGCAGCTTCGGGGGAGCGGGGACTTTCACAGATACGCAGTATTTT. It encodes CASSFGGAGTFTDTQYF. Supplemented by reference TRBV5-1 and TRBJ2-3, the full variable domain reads KAGVTQTPRYLIKTRGQQVTLSCSPISGHRSVSWYQQTPGQGLQFLFEYFSETQRNKGNFPGRFSGRQFSNSRSEMNVSTLELGDSALYLCASSFGGAGTFTDTQYFGPGTRLTVL.

This chain uses TRBV27 with TRBJ2-3; maybe TRBD1 (5 bases). The CDR3 sequence is 14 residues long. V lost 6 bases and J lost 8, with 18 bases in between. Germline-derived CDR1 and CDR2 are MNHEY and SMNVEV (reference sequence). CDR3 protein: CASRYTRVASTQYF. DNA of the CDR3: TGTGCCAGCAGGTATACCAGGGTAGCCTCTACGCAGTATTTT.

The gene calls are TRBV12-3 or TRBV12-4 and TRBJ2-5; D may be TRBD1 (5 bases). Trimming took off 3 bases at V and 5 bases at J, with 16 bases between the two ends. The CDR3 covers 15 residues. In DNA, the CDR3 is TGTGCCAGCAGTTTTGGGGCTGGGGTTGAGGAGACCCAGTACTTC. Translating it yields CASSFGAGVEETQYF.

This clonotype was seen only once. V gene TRBV28 combines with J gene TRBJ1-2; 7 nucleotides agree with TRBD1. Germline lookup yields CDR1 MDHEN and CDR2 SYDVKM. The V segment lost 10 bases and the J segment 3 bases; nucleotides outside the gene matches: 5. The CDR3 has 12 residues. The CDR3 loop reads CATRTGYYGYTF. CDR3 in DNA: TGTGCCACCCGGACAGGCTACTATGGCTACACCTTC.

The V gene is TRBV28, the J gene TRBJ1-2; 7 bases are a match to TRBD1. The germline V gene encodes CDR1 MDHEN and CDR2 SYDVKM. With V trimmed by 3 bases and J by 0 bases, 13 bases remained unmatched. This CDR3 contains 18 residues. CDR3 in DNA: TGTGCCAGCAGTTTGTGGGGGGAAGGGACAGAAGCTAACTATGGCTACACCTTC. Translating it yields CASSLWGEGTEANYGYTF.

This sequence joins TRBV6-1 and TRBJ1-3; D is perhaps TRBD1 (5 bases). The germline gives CDR1 MNHNS, CDR2 SASEGT. The V gene lost 5 bases and the J gene lost 0 bases, with 11 bases spanning the gap. The CDR3 is 15 amino acids. The chain's CDR3 is CASSWDGDSGNTIYF. In DNA, the CDR3 is TGTGCCAGCAGTTGGGACGGGGACTCTGGAAACACCATATATTTT.

This clonotype was found a few times. The V and J genes are TRBV12-3 or TRBV12-4 and TRBJ2-5; TRBD2 matches 10 bases. V was clipped by 3 bases and J by 4 bases; unmatched bases: 5. The CDR3 covers 15 residues. The CDR3 spells CASSFSGGSLETQYF. Written as DNA, the CDR3 is TGTGCCAGCAGTTTTAGCGGGGGGTCCCTAGAGACCCAGTACTTC.

In this sample, this clonotype turned up a few times. The chain recombines TRBV9 with TRBJ2-1, with TRBD2 matching 11 bases. CDR1 is SGDLS and CDR2 is YYNGEE in the germline V gene. V was pared by 2 bases and J by 5 bases, with 6 bases of the junction left unmatched. The CDR3 contains 16 residues. Here the CDR3 reads CASSVPLAGGNNEQFF. The DNA for the CDR3 is TGTGCCAGCAGCGTTCCCTTAGCGGGGGGGAACAATGAGCAGTTCTTC.

This clonotype was seen a handful of times. The chain uses TRBV12-3 or TRBV12-4 and TRBJ2-1; no definite D call. V lost 5 bases and J lost 5, with 10 bases in between. This CDR3 is built from 13 residues. The DNA of the CDR3 is TGTGCCAGCAGTCCCTCCCCAGACAATGAGCAGTTCTTC. This codes for CASSPSPDNEQFF.

The chain has TRBV29-1 and TRBJ1-2, with D possibly being TRBD1 (5 bases). Germline V lookup: CDR1 SQVTM, CDR2 ANQGSEA. The CDR3 contains 19 residues. Trimming shortened V by 3 bases and J by 1 base, and 27 bases separated the two germline ends. CDR3 loop: CSVDQLKTGTSDRNYGYTF. The CDR3 nucleotides are TGCAGCGTTGACCAACTCAAGACCGGGACGTCGGATCGTAACTATGGCTACACCTTC.

The chain is built from TRBV28 and TRBJ1-5; D may be TRBD1 (5 bases). Germline V gene lookup returns CDR1 MDHEN and CDR2 SYDVKM. This CDR3 has 16 residues. V was cut by 4 bases and J by 4 bases, with 17 bases left in between. CDR3: CASSSPALDRNQPQHF. The CDR3 DNA reads as TGTGCCAGCAGTTCTCCTGCCCTCGACAGAAATCAGCCCCAGCATTTT.